One sample yielded the 9 T cell receptor beta chains listed below, sequenced in a study of vaccination and CD4 T cells after COVID-19. Treatment meaning: roughly 10-day PBMC culture with coronavirus spike peptide pools or control peptides (ViraFEST assay). The antigens for these receptors are not known. Cultured CD4+ T cell DNA was sequenced using the Oncomine TCR Beta short-read assay. One entry per CDR3 protein, called by TCRdb with MiXCR from the PCR reads. In the table there are some 21,000 distinct CDR3 sequences, around half of which are singletons. The specimen sequenced was CD4+ T cells from blood, cultured in vitro. These TCRs come from a human donor who had recovered from COVID-19.

In its sample, this clonotype was seen a few times. V gene TRBV4-3 combines with J gene TRBJ1-2, with D unresolved. Germline values: CDR1 LGHNA, CDR2 YSLEER. The CDR3 consists of 13 residues. With 5 bases removed from V and 6 bases from J, the gap between germline ends came to 13 bases. The CDR3 loop is CASSGTLDDGYTF. The CDR3 nucleotides are TGCGCCAGCAGCGGAACTTTAGACGATGGCTACACCTTC.

The chain couples TRBV6-1 to TRBJ2-5; weak D call: TRBD1 (7 bases). Germline values: CDR1 MNHNS, CDR2 SASEGT. V was pared by 6 bases and J by 2 bases, with 13 bases between. This CDR3 has 14 residues. CDR3 nucleotide sequence: TGTGCCAGCAGCCGCCAGGGGGGACAAGAGACCCAGTACTTC. Residues: CASSRQGGQETQYF.

The chain employs TRBV7-2 and TRBJ2-7, with D uncertain. From germline, CDR1 is SGHTA and CDR2 FQGNSA. Trimming cost V 3 bases and J 4 bases, with 7 bases left between them. The CDR3 has 12 residues. The CDR3 nucleotides read TGTGCCAGCAGCTTGGTAGAATACGAGCAGTACTTC. This codes for CASSLVEYEQYF.

This clonotype has just a few counts. This chain uses TRBV2 with TRBJ2-5, with a tentative D call TRBD2 (6 bases). The CDR3 has 14 amino acids. The V end lost 8 bases, the J end lost 5 bases, and 18 bases lay between the germline ends. Germline CDR1 SNHLY, CDR2 FYNNEI. As DNA, the CDR3 is TGTGCCAGCCGGGGGTTATGGGGAGGCGAGACCCAGTACTTC. Amino acids: CASRGLWGGETQYF.

The chain couples TRBV2 to TRBJ2-5; a weak D match, TRBD2 (6 bases). The length of the CDR3 is 14 residues. The germline V gene encodes CDR1 SNHLY and CDR2 FYNNEI. V was clipped by 7 bases and J by 4 bases, with 16 bases between them. The CDR3 DNA reads as TGTGCCAGCACGCCTAGCGAGGCGTCAGAGACCCAGTACTTC. Encoded protein: CASTPSEASETQYF.

The V call is TRBV7-9, the J call TRBJ1-3, with 7 bases lining up with TRBD1. Germline loops: CDR1 SEHNR, CDR2 FQNEAQ (reference sequence). The CDR3 sequence is 15 residues long. Germline trimming cut 5 bases from V and 7 bases from J; bases unmatched to any gene: 11. CDR3 bases: TGTGCCAGCAGCCCCAGCACAGGGGTGGCGAACACCATATATTTT. Translation: CASSPSTGVANTIYF.

The genes are TRBV30 and TRBJ2-7; D possibly corresponds to TRBD2 (6 bases). From germline, CDR1 is GTSNPN and CDR2 SVGIG (reference sequence). V lost 0 bases, J lost 3 bases, and 9 bases lay in between. This CDR3 has 13 amino acids. The CDR3 region has the DNA TGTGCCTGGAGTGTCCCGGGAGACTACGAGCAGTACTTC. This sequence encodes CAWSVPGDYEQYF.

Only a few counts were recorded for this clonotype. This chain links TRBV6-2 or TRBV6-3 with TRBJ2-7; D is possibly TRBD1 (6 bases). The CDR3 consists of 14 residues. Germline CDR1 and CDR2: MNHEY and SVGEGT. Here the CDR3 DNA reads TGTGTCGTCTTCCGGGACAAAATATCCTACGAGCAGTACTTC. This sequence encodes CVVFRDKISYEQYF.

This clonotype was seen a few times. The chain employs TRBV18 and TRBJ1-1; D perhaps matches TRBD1 (6 bases). V was cut by 4 bases and J by 3 bases, with 12 bases left in between. This CDR3 comprises 14 residues. Germline V CDR1 and CDR2: KGHSH, LQKENI. CDR3 DNA: TGTGCCAGCTCACTAACAGGGTGGGACACTGAAGCTTTCTTT. Residues: CASSLTGWDTEAFF.